This TCR beta chain was captured by sequencing in a study of Ad26.COV2.S vaccination and SARS-CoV-2 variants. Study-level findings and limits: After vaccination, substantial breadth of spike-specific CD8+ and CD4+ responses was reported. Across vaccine and placebo recipients, the breadth of non-spike TCRs was similar.

The CDR3 loop spans 11 amino acids. Trimming cost V 1 base and J 7 bases, with 8 bases left between them. Germline V gene sequence: CDR1 DFQATT, CDR2 SNEGSKA (reference sequence). The treatment here: around 19 received Ad26.COV2.S at low or high dose, single or two shots; roughly 5 received placebo; per-sample allocation not given. Sampling occurred on day 63 after the first vaccine or placebo injection. Using immunoSEQ multiplex PCR, the repertoire was profiled, and TCRdb retains in-frame clones only, with some absent. The data contain roughly 300,000 clones, around nine tenths of them seen just once; the ten biggest clones take up roughly a tenth. As to this clone: The target antigen is unknown.

The chain is built from TRBV20-1 and TRBJ2-7, with a weak D call TRBD1 (5 bases). The sequence came from a person aged 18 to 65 who received the Ad26.COV2.S COVID-19 vaccine or a placebo. Specimen: peripheral blood, collected in a trial of Ad26.COV2.S vaccine versus placebo. The chain's CDR3 is CSARAGSEQYF. The CDR3 DNA is TGCAGTGCTAGAGCAGGGTCAGAGCAGTACTTC.